What follows describes a single TCR beta chain. As yet, its antigen is unknown. This entry belongs to a study of cytomegalovirus exposure and HLA in healthy donors. For the study at large: The approximately 600 first-cohort repertoires shared a platform with the 120 or so validation repertoires, as reported in a later analysis. Whole-study findings and limits: Specificity for CMV antigens was confirmed in vitro for a few of the CMV-associated chains. A subsequent analysis found that TCR clusters from the first cohort also tended to co-occur in the roughly 120 validation repertoires, with 90% to 95% of cluster scores above 0. About 180 TCR beta chains were listed as cytomegalovirus-associated.

The repertoire was sequenced with immunoSEQ multiplex PCR; TCRdb's copy has only in-frame clones and lacks some. The sample records 330,000 or so clones, 86% being singletons. The CDR3 runs to 16 residues. Trimming left V 4 bases short and J 4 bases short, with 19 bases between. Germline lookup yields CDR1 KGHSH and CDR2 LQKENI. Sequencing used PBMCs. V usage is TRBV18 and J usage is TRBJ1-2; no reliable D call. This sequence was found in a young woman in good health and CMV-seronegative. The CDR3 DNA is TGTGCCAGCTCACTAAACGCAATGAGTGCTGGCTATGGCTACACCTTC. This translates into CASSLNAMSAGYGYTF.